These 10 T cell receptor beta chains share one sample of origin, sequenced in a study of T cells in localized non-small cell lung cancer. Only in-frame clones appear in the TCRdb table, and some are missing; sequencing was by immunoSEQ multiplex PCR. Of under 25,000 clones listed, 75% to 90% are singletons. The sequencing here drew on peripheral blood, taken before any cancer treatment. All receptors come from a man between 40 and 69 years old with stage I squamous cell lung carcinoma.

The chain carries TRBV27 and TRBJ2-1; TRBD2 aligns across 10 bases. Germline CDR1 is MNHEY and CDR2 is SMNVEV (reference sequence). The CDR3 sequence is 15 residues long. J gave up 12 bases and V 3 bases, and 11 bases lay outside the gene matches. The CDR3 DNA reads as TGTGCCAGCAGTTTGGTAGGACTAGCGGCCTTCCGGCAGTTCTTC. Translating gives CASSLVGLAAFRQFF.

The chain employs TRBV7-2 and TRBJ1-5, with D maybe TRBD1 (5 bases). CDR1 SGHTA and CDR2 FQGNSA come from the germline V gene. Deletions cut 5 bases from V and 4 bases from J, with 9 bases between. The CDR3 covers 13 residues. The CDR3 nucleotides read TGTGCCAGCAGCCGTGGGGGGAATCAGCCCCAGCATTTT. Amino acids: CASSRGGNQPQHF.

The chain uses TRBV19 and TRBJ1-2; D unresolved. This CDR3 is built from 17 residues. The germline CDR1 and CDR2 sequences are LNHDA and SQIVND (reference sequence). Trimming took off 7 bases at V and 2 bases at J, with 23 bases between the two ends. The CDR3 loop is CASKSGSALLKNYGYTF. In DNA, the CDR3 is TGTGCCAGTAAATCGGGGTCGGCTTTGTTGAAGAACTATGGCTACACCTTC.

J is TRBJ1-5 and V is TRBV27; possibly TRBD1 for D (5 bases). There are 12 residues in the CDR3. Germline lookup yields CDR1 MNHEY and CDR2 SMNVEV (reference sequence). With 6 bases removed from V and 7 bases from J, the gap between germline ends came to 10 bases. CDR3: CASRTVDQPQHF. CDR3 nucleotide sequence: TGTGCCAGCAGGACAGTAGACCAGCCCCAGCATTTT.

This chain links TRBV2 with TRBJ2-2; D not certain. CDR3 size: 15 residues. Per the germline V gene, CDR1 is SNHLY and CDR2 is FYNNEI. V was cut by 8 bases and J by 0 bases, with 13 bases left in between. CDR3 coding DNA: TGTGCCAGCGAGAGCTCAGCCCCGAACACCGGGGAGCTGTTTTTT. It codes for CASESSAPNTGELFF.

The V call is TRBV4-1, the J call TRBJ2-7, with 10 nucleotides matching TRBD1. This CDR3 spans 15 amino acids. Germline V gene data show CDR1 as MGHRA and CDR2 as YSYEKL. V gave up 4 bases and J gave up 2 bases; unmatched junction bases: 5. CDR3 DNA sequence: TGCGCCAGCAGCCCCGGACAGGGGGTGGCCTACGAGCAGTACTTC. Translation: CASSPGQGVAYEQYF.

The chain combines TRBV25-1 with TRBJ1-1; the D gene is possibly TRBD1 (6 bases). The CDR3 totals 16 residues. The germline V gene encodes CDR1 MGHDK and CDR2 SYGVNS. V was shortened by 6 bases and J by 0 bases, with 17 bases between the two germline ends. The CDR3 sequence: CASSRGLGRLNTEAFF. For the CDR3, the DNA is TGTGCCAGCAGCCGGGGGCTGGGGAGACTGAACACTGAAGCTTTCTTT.

CDR3 loop: CASIQGGVVSQPQHF. The CDR3, as DNA: TGTGCCAGCATCCAGGGGGGGGTTGTTAGTCAGCCCCAGCATTTT. The chain carries TRBV6-1 and TRBJ1-5, with 7 bases that match TRBD1. This CDR3 comprises 15 residues. Unmatched junction bases numbered 12, after V lost 7 bases and J lost 6 bases. Germline V gene sequence: CDR1 MNHNS, CDR2 SASEGT.

V usage is TRBV5-6 and J usage is TRBJ1-1; 8 bases are shared with TRBD1. The CDR3 has 14 residues. J was trimmed by 6 bases and V by 0 bases; bases with no gene match: 4. The germline CDR1 and CDR2 sequences are SGHDT and YYEEEE. In DNA, the CDR3 is TGTGCCAGCAGCTTGGGGACAGGGAGGGCTGAAGCTTTCTTT. Amino acids: CASSLGTGRAEAFF. The whole variable domain, filled in from reference TRBV5-6 and TRBJ1-1, reads DAGVTQSPTHLIKTRGQQVTLRCSPKSGHDTVSWYQQALGQGPQFIFQYYEEEERQRGNFPDRFSGHQFPNYSSELNVNALLLGDSALYLCASSLGTGRAEAFFGQGTRLTVV.

The chain couples TRBV19 to TRBJ1-2; 7 bases agree with TRBD1. Germline V gene lookup returns CDR1 LNHDA and CDR2 SQIVND (reference sequence). With V trimmed by 3 bases and J by 2 bases, 6 bases remained unmatched. CDR3 size: 15 residues. This chain's CDR3 is CASSMGQGENYGYTF. Written as DNA, the CDR3 is TGTGCCAGTAGTATGGGGCAGGGGGAAAACTATGGCTACACCTTC. Full variable domain (missing parts from reference TRBV19 and TRBJ1-2): DGGITQSPKYLFRKEGQNVTLSCEQNLNHDAMYWYRQDPGQGLRLIYYSQIVNDFQKGDIAEGYSVSREKKESFPLTVTSAQKNPTAFYLCASSMGQGENYGYTFGSGTRLTVV.